Below are 20 T cell receptor beta chains sequenced from a single sample in a study of T cell responses to AZD1222 COVID-19 vaccine. Using immunoSEQ multiplex PCR, the repertoire was profiled, and TCRdb retains in-frame clones only, with some absent. The sample comprises about 120,000 clones, roughly 93% of which are singletons, and over 2.5% rests with the top ten. Sequenced here: peripheral blood, sampled on day 0 of AZD1222 vaccination. The receptor source for this set is an adult in good health.

V and J are TRBV28 and TRBJ1-2; D call uncertain. Germline lookup yields CDR1 MDHEN and CDR2 SYDVKM. The CDR3 is made up of 16 amino acids. V lost 3 bases, J lost 2 bases, and 16 bases lay in between. The CDR3 spells CASSFPVRALNYGYTF. In DNA, the CDR3 is TGTGCCAGCAGTTTTCCCGTTAGAGCGTTAAACTATGGCTACACCTTC.

The chain uses TRBV2 and TRBJ1-1; tentative D call: TRBD1 (5 bases). CDR1 and CDR2 (germline): SNHLY, FYNNEI. CDR3 length: 13 amino acids. Trimming took 7 bases from V and 4 from J, leaving 13 bases between them. The CDR3 here is CASMGRAVTEAFF. The CDR3 DNA reads TGTGCCAGCATGGGGCGGGCAGTCACTGAAGCTTTCTTT.

The J gene is TRBJ2-1, the V gene TRBV27, with 12 nucleotides matching TRBD2. The CDR3 consists of 17 residues. Germline V lookup: CDR1 MNHEY, CDR2 SMNVEV (reference sequence). The V and J ends lost 5 bases and 8 bases, in that order; junction bases with no gene match: 13. Here the CDR3 reads CASSERTSGTPGHEQFF. Written as DNA, the CDR3 is TGTGCCAGCAGTGAACGGACTAGCGGGACCCCGGGCCATGAGCAGTTCTTC.

The rearrangement links TRBV6-5 to TRBJ1-1; D remains unclear. Trimming took off 2 bases at V and 5 bases at J, with 6 bases between the two ends. The CDR3 is 12 amino acids. From germline, CDR1 is MNHEY and CDR2 SVGAGI. The CDR3 bases are TGTGCCAGCAGTTACGTAGGAACTGAAGCTTTCTTT. The encoded protein is CASSYVGTEAFF.

V is TRBV6-5 and J is TRBJ1-5; D remains unclear. The V gene's germline CDR1 is MNHEY and CDR2 SVGAGI. The germline V and J ends were trimmed by 4 bases and 2 bases, with 6 bases remaining between them. This CDR3 has 13 residues. The CDR3 DNA sequence: TGTGCCAGCAGTTTAAGCGGCAATCAGCCCCAGCATTTT. Its translation is CASSLSGNQPQHF.

The J gene is TRBJ1-6, the V gene TRBV5-5; 7 bases match TRBD1. Germline lookup yields CDR1 SGHKS and CDR2 YYEKEE (reference sequence). The length of the CDR3 is 15 residues. The ends lost 2 bases at V and 6 bases at J; junction bases unmatched: 5. As DNA, the CDR3 is TGTGCCAGCAGCTTAATGACAGGGTTTAATTCACCCCTCCACTTT. This encodes CASSLMTGFNSPLHF.

The rearrangement uses TRBV7-9 and TRBJ1-4; perhaps TRBD1 as D (6 bases). The CDR3 sequence is 13 residues long. Germline V gene data show CDR1 as SEHNR and CDR2 as FQNEAQ (reference sequence). The V end lost 5 bases, the J end lost 5 bases, and 9 bases lay between the germline ends. The CDR3 loop reads CASSGQLNEKLFF. The CDR3 bases are TGTGCCAGCAGCGGACAGTTGAATGAAAAACTGTTTTTT.

J is TRBJ1-5 and V is TRBV3-1 (or the pseudogene TRBV3-2); 7 nucleotides match TRBD1. Germline V gives CDR1 LGHDT, CDR2 YNNKEL (reference sequence). The CDR3 extends over 16 amino acids. Trimming cost V 0 bases and J 2 bases; bases outside gene matches: 4. CDR3 nucleotide sequence: TGTGCCAGCAGCCAAGATCCGGGGACAGGCAATCAGCCCCAGCATTTT. It codes for CASSQDPGTGNQPQHF.

V usage is TRBV14 and J usage is TRBJ2-1, with 9 bases aligning to TRBD2. The CDR3 loop spans 18 amino acids. Germline assignment: CDR1 SGHDN and CDR2 FVKESK. Unmatched junction bases numbered 15, after V lost 0 bases and J lost 9 bases. The CDR3 sequence is CASSQDYLLAGIFSEQFF. As DNA, the CDR3 is TGTGCCAGCAGCCAAGATTATCTCCTAGCGGGAATCTTCAGTGAGCAGTTCTTC.

In this sample, this clone turned up a few times. V is TRBV30 and J is TRBJ2-7; D uncertain. Trimming pared 2 bases from V and 1 base from J, leaving 3 bases between. CDR1 GTSNPN and CDR2 SVGIG come from the germline V gene (reference sequence). The CDR3 extends over 11 amino acids. The CDR3 region has the DNA TGTGCCTGGAGTAATTCCTACGAGCAGTACTTC. This translates into CAWSNSYEQYF.

V is TRBV19 and J is TRBJ1-5, with D possibly TRBD1 on 5 matching bases. Germline V gene data show CDR1 as LNHDA and CDR2 as SQIVND (reference sequence). The CDR3 has 17 residues. Trimming cost V 5 bases and J 0 bases, with 17 bases left between them. The chain's CDR3 is CASSPQGWSISNQPQHF. The CDR3 DNA reads TGTGCCAGTAGTCCGCAGGGTTGGTCCATTAGCAATCAGCCCCAGCATTTT.

The chain has TRBV7-2 and TRBJ1-2; no clear D. Between the trimmed V and J ends, which lost 6 bases and 2 bases, there was a span of 13 bases. Germline assignment: CDR1 SGHTA and CDR2 FQGNSA. The length of the CDR3 is 14 residues. The CDR3 loop reads CASSRPQSNYGYTF. The DNA of the CDR3 is TGTGCCAGCAGTCGTCCACAGTCCAACTATGGCTACACCTTC.

CDR3 in amino acids: CASSPGQGVWNDGYTF. DNA of the CDR3: TGCGCCAGCAGCCCGGGACAGGGAGTTTGGAATGATGGCTACACCTTC. The V gene is TRBV5-1, the J gene TRBJ1-2; 9 bases match TRBD1. The CDR3 has 16 amino acids. The germline V gene has CDR1 SGHRS and CDR2 YFSETQ. Unmatched junction bases numbered 13, after V lost 4 bases and J lost 6 bases.

This chain joins TRBV28 and TRBJ1-5; 7 nucleotides agree with TRBD1. V lost 4 bases, J lost 4 bases, and 13 bases stayed unmatched. The CDR3 loop spans 17 amino acids. Looked up from germline, CDR1 is MDHEN and CDR2 is SYDVKM. The CDR3 protein is CASSSFSTTGVNQPQHF. The CDR3 DNA follows: TGTGCCAGCAGTTCATTCTCTACAACAGGGGTTAATCAGCCCCAGCATTTT. The full variable domain, rest sourced from reference TRBV28 and TRBJ1-5, is DVKVTQSSRYLVKRTGEKVFLECVQDMDHENMFWYRQDPGLGLRLIYFSYDVKMKEKGDIPEGYSVSREKKERFSLILESASTNQTSMYLCASSSFSTTGVNQPQHFGDGTRLSIL.

The chain links TRBV2 to TRBJ1-1; no firm D call. Trimming left V 6 bases short and J 1 base short, with 9 bases between. CDR3 size: 13 residues. Per the germline V gene, CDR1 is SNHLY and CDR2 is FYNNEI. The CDR3, as DNA: TGTGCCAGCAGGGGCTGGGCGAACACTGAAGCTTTCTTT. It yields the protein CASRGWANTEAFF.

The V and J genes are TRBV9 and TRBJ2-7; 9 nucleotides match TRBD2. Germline V lookup: CDR1 SGDLS, CDR2 YYNGEE. This CDR3 region has 15 residues. The J segment lost 0 bases and the V segment lost 3 bases, leaving 4 bases of the junction unmatched. The CDR3 protein is CASSAGLAGSYEQYF. CDR3 sequence (DNA): TGTGCCAGCAGCGCGGGACTAGCAGGCTCCTACGAGCAGTACTTC.

In its sample, this clone ranks as medium-sized (0.01 to 0.1%). In DNA, the CDR3 is TGTGCCAGCAGCTTGTCCGGCGGGAGTTCCGAAAACATTCAGTACTTC. The encoded protein is CASSLSGGSSENIQYF. V usage is TRBV7-9 and J usage is TRBJ2-4; 7 bases match TRBD2. Trimming removed 3 bases from V and 5 bases from J; junction bases left unmatched: 10. CDR1 and CDR2 from the germline V gene are SEHNR and FQNEAQ (reference sequence). The CDR3 runs 16 residues.

V is TRBV4-1 and J is TRBJ2-7, with 10 bases aligning to TRBD1. J gave up 6 bases and V 1 base, and 3 bases lay outside the gene matches. CDR3 length: 14 amino acids. Germline CDR1 is MGHRA and CDR2 is YSYEKL. This chain's CDR3 is CASSQGDRGGEQYF. The DNA of the CDR3 is TGCGCCAGCAGCCAAGGGGACAGGGGAGGCGAGCAGTACTTC.

V gene TRBV5-1 combines with J gene TRBJ1-4, with D unresolved. The germline CDR1 and CDR2 sequences are SGHRS and YFSETQ. Between the trimmed V and J ends, which lost 1 base and 6 bases, there was a span of 7 bases. CDR3 length: 13 amino acids. CDR3 region: CASSLLGHEKLFF. CDR3 in DNA: TGCGCCAGCAGCTTGTTAGGTCATGAAAAACTGTTTTTT.

The chain uses TRBV28 and TRBJ2-3; D not certain. Trimming took off 4 bases at V and 14 bases at J, with 13 bases between the two ends. The CDR3 runs to 11 residues. The germline V gene has CDR1 MDHEN and CDR2 SYDVKM. The CDR3 is CASSYSLRWYF. DNA of the CDR3: TGTGCCAGCAGTTACAGCCTTCGGTGGTATTTT.